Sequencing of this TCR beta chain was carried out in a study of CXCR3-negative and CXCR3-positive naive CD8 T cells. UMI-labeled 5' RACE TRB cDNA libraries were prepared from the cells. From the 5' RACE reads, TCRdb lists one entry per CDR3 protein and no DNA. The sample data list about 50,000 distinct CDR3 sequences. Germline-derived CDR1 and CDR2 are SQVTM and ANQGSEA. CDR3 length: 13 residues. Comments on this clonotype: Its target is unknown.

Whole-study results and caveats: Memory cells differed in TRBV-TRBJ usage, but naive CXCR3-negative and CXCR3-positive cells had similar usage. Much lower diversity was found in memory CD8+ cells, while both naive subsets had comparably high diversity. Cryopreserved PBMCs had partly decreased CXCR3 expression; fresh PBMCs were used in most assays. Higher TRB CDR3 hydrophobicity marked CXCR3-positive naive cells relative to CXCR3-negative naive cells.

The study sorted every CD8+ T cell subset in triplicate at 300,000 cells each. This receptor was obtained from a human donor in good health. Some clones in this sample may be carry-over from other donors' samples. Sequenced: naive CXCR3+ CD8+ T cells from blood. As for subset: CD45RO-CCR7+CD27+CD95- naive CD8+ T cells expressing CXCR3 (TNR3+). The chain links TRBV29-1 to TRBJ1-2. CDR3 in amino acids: CSARTPTNYGYTF.